The 8 T cell receptor beta chains given below trace back to one sample, sequenced in a study of blood T cell repertoires in COVID-19. Produced via immunoSEQ multiplex PCR; TCRdb's table is partial and in-frame only. The sample includes some 120,000 clones, about four fifths of them seen just once. Sequences were obtained from peripheral blood. The receptors shown here come from a man aged 55 to 70 with acute or convalescent COVID-19.

The chain links TRBV5-1 to TRBJ2-5, with 8 positions matching TRBD2. The CDR3 has 15 residues. CDR1 is SGHRS and CDR2 is YFSETQ in the germline V gene. V was clipped by 1 base and J by 6 bases; unmatched bases: 8. CDR3 in DNA: TGCGCCAGCAGCTTGTTAACTAGCGGTGCGAAGACCCAGTACTTC. Translation: CASSLLTSGAKTQYF. Using reference TRBV5-1 and TRBJ2-5 for the parts outside the CDR3, the full variable domain is KAGVTQTPRYLIKTRGQQVTLSCSPISGHRSVSWYQQTPGQGLQFLFEYFSETQRNKGNFPGRFSGRQFSNSRSEMNVSTLELGDSALYLCASSLLTSGAKTQYFGPGTRLLVL.

This chain connects TRBV28 to TRBJ2-7; D may be TRBD2 (6 bases). Germline V gene sequence: CDR1 MDHEN, CDR2 SYDVKM. Trimming removed 7 bases at V and 12 bases at J, with 16 bases between. The CDR3 is 11 amino acids. This CDR3 reads CASTEEGVSYF. In nucleotides, the CDR3 is TGTGCCAGCACCGAGGAGGGTGTCTCGTACTTC.

The rearrangement joins TRBV2 to TRBJ2-2, with 11 bases that match TRBD2. CDR1 SNHLY and CDR2 FYNNEI come from the germline V gene. The CDR3 loop spans 13 amino acids. Trimming took 8 bases from V and 6 from J; bases not matched to a gene: 2. DNA of the CDR3: TGTGCCAGCGGGACTAGCGGCTCCGGGGAGCTGTTTTTT. The encoded protein is CASGTSGSGELFF.

The rearrangement uses TRBV27 and TRBJ2-1, with 8 bases identical to TRBD1. Germline lookup yields CDR1 MNHEY and CDR2 SMNVEV (reference sequence). The length of the CDR3 is 15 residues. With 4 bases clipped from V and 6 bases from J, the junction kept 8 bases outside the gene matches. The CDR3 spells CASSSLDRVGNEQFF. The CDR3 nucleotides are TGTGCCAGCAGTTCATTGGACAGGGTAGGCAATGAGCAGTTCTTC.

The V gene is TRBV5-6, the J gene TRBJ1-1; TRBD1 matches at 9 bases. The CDR3 is 13 amino acids. The germline CDR1 and CDR2 sequences are SGHDT and YYEEEE. With V trimmed by 2 bases and J by 7 bases, 3 bases remained unmatched. The CDR3, as DNA: TGTGCCAGCAGCTTCCGGACAGGGGTTGAAGCTTTCTTT. Its translation is CASSFRTGVEAFF.

V gene TRBV5-1 combines with J gene TRBJ1-2; D is possibly TRBD1 (6 bases). The ends were cut back, 4 bases at V and 8 bases at J, with 15 bases in the middle. This CDR3 is 13 amino acids long. Germline assignment: CDR1 SGHRS and CDR2 YFSETQ. CDR3 in DNA: TGCGCCAGCAGCCTCCGGACAGTGTCCGGCTACACCTTC. It yields the protein CASSLRTVSGYTF.

The chain uses TRBV27 and TRBJ1-3; 9 bases are a match to TRBD1. The V gene end was trimmed by 0 bases and the J gene end by 4 bases; junction bases not matched to a gene: 4. The CDR3 has 16 residues. Germline CDR1 reads MNHEY; CDR2 reads SMNVEV (reference sequence). CDR3 residues: CASSLSGTGLGNTIYF. DNA for the CDR3: TGTGCCAGCAGTTTATCTGGGACAGGGTTGGGAAACACCATATATTTT.

The sample holds one count of this clone. The chain combines TRBV4-1 with TRBJ2-7; the match to TRBD1 covers 11 bases. The CDR3 is 17 amino acids. The trim removed 2 bases at V and 4 bases at J, leaving 10 bases unmatched. Per germline, CDR1 MGHRA and CDR2 YSYEKL. This chain's CDR3 is CASSQPGQGVPPYEQYF. The CDR3, as DNA: TGCGCCAGCAGCCAACCGGGACAGGGGGTTCCCCCATACGAGCAGTACTTC.